Following are 5 T cell receptor beta chains from one sample sequenced in a study of blood T cell repertoires in COVID-19. Sequencing used immunoSEQ multiplex PCR; TCRdb keeps in-frame clones, though not all of them. The sample includes about 150,000 clones, approximately 83% seen only once; the top ten take roughly 29%. Source material: peripheral blood. These receptors were collected from a woman aged 60 to 75 with acute or convalescent COVID-19.

This chain links TRBV11-2 with TRBJ1-2; 9 bases agree with TRBD1. This CDR3 is built from 16 residues. The germline V gene encodes CDR1 SGHAT and CDR2 FQNNGV. The V gene end was trimmed by 5 bases and the J gene end by 4 bases; junction bases not matched to a gene: 11. CDR3 amino acids: CASSNLGQGRTYGYTF. The CDR3 nucleotides read TGTGCCAGCAGCAACCTGGGACAGGGTAGGACCTATGGCTACACCTTC.

The chain has TRBV10-3 and TRBJ2-7, with D perhaps matching TRBD2 (5 bases). Trimming stripped 0 bases from V and 5 bases from J, with 11 bases between. Germline loops: CDR1 ENHRY, CDR2 SYGVKD. The CDR3 has 14 residues. CDR3 in amino acids: CAISESAVGNEQYF. The CDR3, as DNA: TGTGCCATCAGTGAGTCGGCGGTCGGGAACGAGCAGTACTTC.

The CDR3 region is CASSRTAGNGELFF. In DNA, the CDR3 is TGCGCCAGCAGCCGTACCGCGGGGAACGGGGAGCTGTTTTTT. The V gene is TRBV4-1, the J gene TRBJ2-2, with a possible D match to TRBD2 (6 bases). V shed 4 bases and J shed 7 bases, with 13 bases lying between them. The germline V gene has CDR1 MGHRA and CDR2 YSYEKL. The CDR3 extends over 14 amino acids.

This sequence joins TRBV10-3 and TRBJ1-1; 7 nucleotides match TRBD1. This CDR3 is built from 14 residues. Germline loops: CDR1 ENHRY, CDR2 SYGVKD. After removal of 4 bases from V and 4 bases from J, the junction contained 6 bases not matched to a gene. The CDR3 here is CAISAQGEVTEAFF. As DNA, the CDR3 is TGTGCCATCAGTGCGCAGGGGGAGGTCACTGAAGCTTTCTTT.

V and J are TRBV3-1 (or the pseudogene TRBV3-2) and TRBJ2-3; 8 bases fit TRBD1. The CDR3 runs 13 residues. The J segment lost 1 base and the V segment lost 6 bases, leaving 0 bases of the junction unmatched. The germline V gene has CDR1 LGHDT and CDR2 YNNKEL (reference sequence). The CDR3 spells CASRDRGTDTQYF. DNA of the CDR3: TGTGCCAGCAGGGACAGGGGCACAGATACGCAGTATTTT.